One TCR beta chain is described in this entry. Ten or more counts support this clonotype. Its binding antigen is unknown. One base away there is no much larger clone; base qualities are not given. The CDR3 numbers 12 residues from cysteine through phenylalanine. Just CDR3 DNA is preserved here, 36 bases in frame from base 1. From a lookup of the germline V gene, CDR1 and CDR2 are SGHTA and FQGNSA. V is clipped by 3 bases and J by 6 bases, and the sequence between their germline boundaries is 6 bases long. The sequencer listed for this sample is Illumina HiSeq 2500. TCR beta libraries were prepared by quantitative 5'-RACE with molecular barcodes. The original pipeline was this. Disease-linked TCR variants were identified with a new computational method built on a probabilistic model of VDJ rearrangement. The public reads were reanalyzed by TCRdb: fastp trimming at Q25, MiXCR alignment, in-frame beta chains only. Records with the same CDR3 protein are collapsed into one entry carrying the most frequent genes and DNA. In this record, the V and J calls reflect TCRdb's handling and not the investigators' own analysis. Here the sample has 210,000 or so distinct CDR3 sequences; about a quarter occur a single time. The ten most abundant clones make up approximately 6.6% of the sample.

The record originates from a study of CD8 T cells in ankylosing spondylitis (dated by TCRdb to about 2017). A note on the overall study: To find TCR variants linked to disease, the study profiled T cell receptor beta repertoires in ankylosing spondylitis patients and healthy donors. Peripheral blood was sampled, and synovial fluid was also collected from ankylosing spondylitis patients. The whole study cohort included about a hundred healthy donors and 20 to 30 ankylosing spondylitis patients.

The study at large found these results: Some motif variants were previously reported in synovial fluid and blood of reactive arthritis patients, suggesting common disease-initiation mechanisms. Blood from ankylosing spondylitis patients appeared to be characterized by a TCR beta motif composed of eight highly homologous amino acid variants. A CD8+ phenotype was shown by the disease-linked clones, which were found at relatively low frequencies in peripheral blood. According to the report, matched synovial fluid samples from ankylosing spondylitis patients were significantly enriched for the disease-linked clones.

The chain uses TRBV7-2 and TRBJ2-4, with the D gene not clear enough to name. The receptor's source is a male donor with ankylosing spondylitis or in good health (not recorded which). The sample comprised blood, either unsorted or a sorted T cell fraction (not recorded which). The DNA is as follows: TGTGCCAGCAGCTTTCCTAGAAACATTCAGTACTTC. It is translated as CASSFPRNIQYF. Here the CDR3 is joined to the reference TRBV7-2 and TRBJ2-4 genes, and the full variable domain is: GAGVSQSPSNKVTEKGKDVELRCDPISGHTALYWYRQSLGQGLEFLIYFQGNSAPDKSGLPSDRFSAERTGGSVSTLTIQRTQQEDSAVYLCASSFPRNIQYFGAGTRLSVL.